This T cell receptor beta chain originates from a study of beta chain features in type 1 diabetes (dated by TCRdb to 2017 to 2018). Study-wide context: Mean age, gender distribution, total cell number and subset yield were not different between patients and healthy donors. In the study, TCRB repertoires of sorted circulating CD4+ T cell subsets from recently diagnosed type 1 diabetes patients were compared with those of matched healthy donors. A total of around 110,000,000 sorted cells were examined across all samples, and a strong correlation was observed between cell number per subset and RNA yield. Whereas all 30 or so donors provided naive and central memory subsets, regulatory and stem cell-like memory subsets were isolated from just 8 patients and about eight healthy donors.

A word on this clone: The antigen it recognizes is unknown. Base qualities are not recorded, but no much larger clone differs from it by a single base.

The entire isolated RNA was reverse transcribed using the High Capacity cDNA Reverse Transcription Kit, and thus expressed TCRB transcripts were sequenced. Naive, central memory and regulatory T cell samples underwent deep immunoSEQ sequencing, averaging around 3.9 million total reads per sample. Sorted cells were lysed in RLT buffer and RNA was extracted with DNase-treated RNeasy Micro or Mini kits, depending on cell number. Each cell subset was processed on its own to prevent cross-contamination, while patient and healthy donor samples were processed together. TCRB sequences were amplified from cDNA with the immunoSEQ multiplex PCR, producing 87-bp fragments spanning the CDR3 region. Sequencing of the amplicons was done on the Illumina HiSeq platform. Per the source publication's procedure: Synthetic template baselines were used to correct PCR bias computationally, reads within Hamming distance 2 were collapsed, and singletons that could not be merged were discarded. Reads were aligned to IMGT to assign V, D and J genes, CDR3 length, and insertions or deletions at six rearrangement sites. Within each subset, clonotype counts were normalized to sorted cell number, after which true diversity and Gini coefficients were computed with the tcR R package. The overlap coefficient, calculated on TCRB nucleotide sequences, was used to measure repertoire sharing. Out-of-frame TCRB sequences from naive cells were analyzed to stand in for the pre-selection repertoire. TCRdb obtained this table from immuneACCESS and retained in-frame rearrangements with V and J assigned. These tables miss some clones; where compared with another copy, unresolved V genes account for less than half of the shortfall, and the remainder is unexplained. The D gene and trimming were derived from the DNA, and the V and J assignments and clone size from that table. The sample table records a few hundred thousand clones; about a fifth of these occur just once. The ten most abundant clones make up more than 0.025% of the sample.

From each donor, a single peripheral blood sample of 100 to 150 mL on average was drawn into heparinised tubes. A BD FACSAria II and a panel including CD45RO, CCR7, CD25, CD127, CD95 and CD27 were used to sort naive, central memory, regulatory and stem cell-like memory CD4+ T cells. Every sorted population had a purity above 98%. PBMCs were isolated immediately by Lymphoprep density gradient centrifugation and stained directly without culture. So that batch effects would be minimized, each experiment stained and sorted samples in pairs, pairing one healthy donor with one patient. The CDR3 covers 20 residues, taking in both the cysteine and the phenylalanine. Just the 60-base CDR3 DNA is kept, in frame starting at base 1. The germline V gene yields LGHNA for CDR1 and YSLEER for CDR2. V ends up 0 bases short and J 1 base short, with an unmatched junction base count of 16. The research as a whole found: Patients with type 1 diabetes made fewer insertions and deleted more nucleotides at VDJ recombination sites, implying thymic rearrangement abnormalities. PCR may preferentially amplify shorter templates, but because patient and control samples were amplified and corrected together, any resulting skew would affect both groups equally. Type 1 diabetes patients showed a moderate but significant shortening of TCRB CDR3 length in all four CD4+ subsets. Because cDNA was sequenced instead of genomic DNA, activated cells with high expression could be over-represented, although the groups did not differ in activation or CD3 levels. Naive, central memory and regulatory TCRB repertoires appeared to be more similar among patients than among healthy donors. Because the HLA sub-analyses included only small numbers of individuals, any influence of HLA type on TCRB rearrangement was left unresolved.

Input material: naive CD4+ T cells from blood. Explained via the paper, the cell subset or site label denotes: true naive CD4+ T cells. The chain links TRBV4-3 with TRBJ1-1, and 8 bases in between align with TRBD1. This TCR was sampled from a woman between 40 and 55 years old with type 1 diabetes. The nucleotide sequence is TGCGCCAGCAGCCAAGATTGGGGAGGCGGAAGGACAGGGAGGAACACTGAAGCTTTCTTT. Its translation is CASSQDWGGGRTGRNTEAFF.